The 22 T cell receptor beta chains reported below all come from one sample, sequenced in a study of shared clonotypes between healthy human individuals. Only in-frame clones appear in the TCRdb table, and some are missing; sequencing was by immunoSEQ multiplex PCR. The data contain 2,500,000 or so clones, 85% to 95% of them singletons. The specimen sequenced was naive CD4+ T cells sorted from blood. Subset given: CD45RA+ positively selected. These receptors came from a man between 18 and 29 years old in good health.

The chain joins TRBV6-1 to TRBJ2-1; D uncertain. V was trimmed by 2 bases and J by 7 bases, leaving 12 bases between them. Germline CDR1 MNHNS, CDR2 SASEGT. This CDR3 spans 14 amino acids. The CDR3 DNA follows: TGTGCCAGCAGTGAAACCGGTTGGTTAAATGAGCAGTTCTTC. Translation gives CASSETGWLNEQFF.

With regard to this clone: The sample has other DNA sequences that encode this CDR3 too. The chain is built from TRBV28 and TRBJ1-5; 8 bases fit TRBD1. Trimming at V came to 5 bases and at J to 4 bases, leaving 4 bases not matched to a gene. CDR1 MDHEN and CDR2 SYDVKM come from the germline V gene. The CDR3 totals 14 residues. The CDR3 DNA is TGTGCCAGCAGTACCGGACAGGGTAATCAGCCCCAGCATTTT. Protein sequence: CASSTGQGNQPQHF.

The chain uses TRBV11-2 and TRBJ2-7, with D unclear. The germline V gene has CDR1 SGHAT and CDR2 FQNNGV. This CDR3 contains 15 residues. V was pared by 6 bases and J by 4 bases, with 19 bases between. Here the CDR3 DNA reads TGTGCCAGCAGAGTCGTAGGGCAGGCGGAATACGAGCAGTACTTC. Translation: CASRVVGQAEYEQYF.

This chain joins TRBV18 and TRBJ2-5, with 8 positions matching TRBD2. Germline V lookup: CDR1 KGHSH, CDR2 LQKENI. This CDR3 comprises 15 residues. V was clipped by 6 bases and J by 5 bases; unmatched bases: 11. The CDR3 here is CASSSASSGVETQYF. The CDR3 DNA is TGTGCCAGCTCCTCCGCGAGTAGCGGGGTGGAGACCCAGTACTTC.

V usage is TRBV2 and J usage is TRBJ2-2; tentatively, D is TRBD2 (6 bases). The germline V gene has CDR1 SNHLY and CDR2 FYNNEI. Trimming cost V 4 bases and J 8 bases, with 11 bases left between them. The CDR3 runs 13 residues. The CDR3 DNA reads as TGTGCCAGCAGTGCCTTGAGCGGGGGGGAGCTGTTTTTT. Protein product: CASSALSGGELFF.

The chain employs TRBV5-6 and TRBJ2-7, with D unclear. The CDR3 is 11 residues long. With 0 bases removed from V and 6 bases from J, the gap between germline ends came to 4 bases. Germline V gene data show CDR1 as SGHDT and CDR2 as YYEEEE. CDR3 sequence: CASSLALEQYF. CDR3 DNA: TGTGCCAGCAGCTTGGCCCTCGAGCAGTACTTC.

This clone has just a few counts. The rearrangement joins TRBV25-1 to TRBJ1-6; possible D gene TRBD1, 6 bases. V dropped 7 bases and J dropped 10 bases, with 14 bases sitting between them. The CDR3 has 13 amino acids. Looked up from germline, CDR1 is MGHDK and CDR2 is SYGVNS. DNA for the CDR3: TGTGCCAGCAAGGGGGGCGGGTGGTCACCCCTCCACTTT. This translates into CASKGGGWSPLHF.

V usage is TRBV9 and J usage is TRBJ1-1; unclear D gene. CDR1 is SGDLS, CDR2 YYNGEE, per germline. This CDR3 comprises 14 residues. Trimming removed 4 bases from V and 1 base from J, with 11 bases in between. As DNA, the CDR3 is TGTGCCAGCAGCCCCGTTGTATCGAACACTGAAGCTTTCTTT. This encodes CASSPVVSNTEAFF.

The V call is TRBV27, the J call TRBJ2-7; weak D call: TRBD2 (5 bases). This CDR3 comprises 14 residues. Germline V lookup: CDR1 MNHEY, CDR2 SMNVEV (reference sequence). V lost 6 bases to trimming and J lost 5 bases, with 17 bases between them. The CDR3, as DNA: TGTGCCAGCAGCACCGGACTGGCCGTAAACGAGCAGTACTTC. Translating gives CASSTGLAVNEQYF.

CDR3 sequence reads: CASSLKRGDTEAFF. The DNA of the CDR3 is TGTGCCAGCAGCTTAAAACGAGGGGACACTGAAGCTTTCTTT. V is TRBV7-9 and J is TRBJ1-1, with D possibly being TRBD1 (5 bases). Between the trimmed V and J ends, which lost 2 bases and 3 bases, there was a span of 10 bases. CDR1 and CDR2 from the germline V gene are SEHNR and FQNEAQ (reference sequence). The CDR3 has 14 amino acids.

The genes are TRBV6-6 and TRBJ1-2, with a tentative D call TRBD1 (6 bases). Trimming removed 7 bases from V and 3 bases from J, with 18 bases in between. The CDR3 has 15 amino acids. In germline, CDR1 is MNHNY, CDR2 SVGAGI (reference sequence). The CDR3 spells CASNGPGGVDYGYTF. The CDR3 DNA reads TGTGCCAGCAATGGACCGGGGGGCGTTGACTATGGCTACACCTTC.

V is TRBV2 and J is TRBJ2-7; 13 bases agree with TRBD2. With 7 bases clipped from V and 7 bases from J, the junction kept 7 bases outside the gene matches. Germline V gene data show CDR1 as SNHLY and CDR2 as FYNNEI. The CDR3 has 14 residues. CDR3 sequence: CASKTGTSGAEQYF. For the CDR3, the DNA is TGTGCCAGCAAAACTGGGACTAGCGGGGCGGAGCAGTACTTC.

V usage is TRBV27 and J usage is TRBJ2-5; D assignment may be TRBD1 or TRBD2 (5 bases each). The V end lost 6 bases, the J end lost 6 bases, and 14 bases lay between the germline ends. The CDR3 consists of 13 residues. Germline V gene lookup returns CDR1 MNHEY and CDR2 SMNVEV (reference sequence). The CDR3 region is CASRRAGRKTQYF. CDR3 nucleotides: TGTGCCAGCAGGAGGGCAGGGCGCAAGACCCAGTACTTC.

The chain combines TRBV15 with TRBJ1-1; perhaps TRBD1 as D (5 bases). V was clipped by 6 bases and J by 4 bases, with 15 bases between them. CDR1 is LNHNV, CDR2 YYDKDF, per germline (reference sequence). The CDR3 length is 14 residues. The CDR3 region is CATSLGDWGTEAFF. As DNA, the CDR3 is TGTGCCACCAGTCTCGGGGACTGGGGCACTGAAGCTTTCTTT.

This sequence joins TRBV21-1 and TRBJ1-2; whether TRBD1, the table's D call, matches the DNA was not checked. TRBV21-1 has pseudogene status. The CDR3 extends over 15 amino acids. The CDR3 DNA reads TGTGCCAGCAGCACCCGGGACACCGGTAACTATGGCTACACCTTC. Protein: CASSTRDTGNYGYTF.

This chain links TRBV2 with TRBJ1-1, with 9 bases identical to TRBD1. Trimming at V came to 7 bases and at J to 4 bases, leaving 4 bases not matched to a gene. CDR1 is SNHLY, CDR2 FYNNEI, per germline. CDR3 length: 13 amino acids. CDR3 sequence reads: CASKTGGGTEAFF. The CDR3, as DNA: TGTGCCAGCAAAACAGGGGGCGGCACTGAAGCTTTCTTT.

This clone was observed a handful of times. Other DNA variants within this sample encode the same CDR3. V gene TRBV30 combines with J gene TRBJ1-5, with no clear D. CDR3 length equals 13 residues. The germline V and J ends were trimmed by 3 bases and 2 bases, with 8 bases remaining between them. The germline V gene encodes CDR1 GTSNPN and CDR2 SVGIG (reference sequence). In DNA form, the CDR3 reads TGTGCCTGGAGCGAGAGAGGCAATCAGCCCCAGCATTTT. Translation gives CAWSERGNQPQHF.

Comment on this clone: The junction differs from germline at one of its ends, possibly a read error. This chain joins TRBV2 and TRBJ1-2; possibly TRBD1 for D (5 bases). This CDR3 has 16 amino acids. Germline CDR1 reads SNHLY; CDR2 reads FYNNEI. As DNA, the CDR3 is TGTGCCAGCAGCGCCCTTGAGATGCGGGGGAACTATGGCTGCACCTTC. It yields the protein CASSALEMRGNYGCTF.

This sequence joins TRBV6-6 and TRBJ2-1, with D possibly matching TRBD2 (5 bases). CDR1 is MNHNY, CDR2 SVGAGI, per germline (reference sequence). This CDR3 contains 13 residues. V lost 11 bases and J lost 7, with 18 bases in between. As DNA, the CDR3 is TGTGCCGGCGGTGGACTCCCTGCGAATGAGCAGTTCTTC. Encoded protein: CAGGGLPANEQFF.

V is TRBV6-5 and J is TRBJ2-7; TRBD2 matches at 9 bases. V gave up 7 bases and J gave up 4 bases; unmatched junction bases: 8. This CDR3 region has 14 residues. In germline, CDR1 is MNHEY, CDR2 SVGAGI. The chain's CDR3 is CASTKLAGPYEQYF. Here the CDR3 DNA reads TGTGCCAGCACCAAACTAGCGGGCCCGTACGAGCAGTACTTC.

This sequence joins TRBV11-2 and TRBJ2-7; D call uncertain. V lost 2 bases and J lost 3, with 8 bases in between. Germline lookup yields CDR1 SGHAT and CDR2 FQNNGV. The CDR3 covers 13 residues. CDR3 bases: TGTGCCAGCAGCTTACATAATCGCTACGAGCAGTACTTC. Its protein product is CASSLHNRYEQYF.

The chain has TRBV19 and TRBJ2-5, with 10 bases that match TRBD1. Unmatched junction bases numbered 6, after V lost 6 bases and J lost 5 bases. CDR1 is LNHDA, CDR2 SQIVND, per germline (reference sequence). The CDR3 runs 14 residues. CDR3 sequence: CASSLTGGHETQYF. As DNA, the CDR3 is TGTGCCAGTAGCCTGACAGGGGGCCACGAGACCCAGTACTTC.